Sequencing of this T cell receptor beta chain was carried out in a study of blood T cells in healthy people across ages. With 6 bases clipped from V and 0 bases from J, the junction kept 7 bases outside the gene matches. The CDR3 consists of 14 residues. CDR1 DFQATT and CDR2 SNEGSKA come from the germline V gene (reference sequence). Per-sample yields of isolated PBMCs were at least 6 million. Every sample gave at least 5 micrograms of total RNA when it was extracted. As concerns this clonotype: Its antigen remains unknown.

Whole-study results and caveats: Among long-lived donors, naive CD4+ cells were more numerous and diversity higher than in aged donors. A conclusive naive versus antigen-experienced comparison was prevented by the unsorted PBMCs.

Primers used in a second PCR of about 6 to 11 cycles were a sample-barcoded 5' primer and a J-beta primer mix. TCRdb redid the calling of the 5' RACE reads with MiXCR, one entry per CDR3 protein. The sample contains 780,000 or so distinct CDR3 sequences, 50% to 65% of which appear only once. This sequence was found in an elderly man in good health. The V and J genes are TRBV20-1 and TRBJ2-7; TRBD2 matches 8 bases. Sequenced sample: blood. The CDR3 DNA sequence: TGCAGTGCCCCGGGAGGGGGGGCCTCCTACGAGCAGTACTTC. This gives the protein CSAPGGGASYEQYF.